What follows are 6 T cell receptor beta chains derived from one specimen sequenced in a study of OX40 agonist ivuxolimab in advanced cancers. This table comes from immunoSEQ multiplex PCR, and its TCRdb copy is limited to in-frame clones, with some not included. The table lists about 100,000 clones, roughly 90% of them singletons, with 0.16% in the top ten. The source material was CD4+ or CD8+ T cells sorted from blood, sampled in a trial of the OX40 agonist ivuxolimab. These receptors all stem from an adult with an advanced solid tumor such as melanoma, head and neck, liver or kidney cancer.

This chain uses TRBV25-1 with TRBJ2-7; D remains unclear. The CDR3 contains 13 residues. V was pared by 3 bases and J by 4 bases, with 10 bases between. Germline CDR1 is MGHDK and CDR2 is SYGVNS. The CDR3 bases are TGTGCCAGCAGTGACCCCGGCAGGTACGAGCAGTACTTC. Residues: CASSDPGRYEQYF.

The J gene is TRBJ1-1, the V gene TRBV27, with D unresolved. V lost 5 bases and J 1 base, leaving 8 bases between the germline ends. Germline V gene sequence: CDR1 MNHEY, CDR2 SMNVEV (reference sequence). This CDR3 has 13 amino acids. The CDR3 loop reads CASSMQWNTEAFF. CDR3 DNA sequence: TGTGCCAGCAGTATGCAGTGGAACACTGAAGCTTTCTTT.

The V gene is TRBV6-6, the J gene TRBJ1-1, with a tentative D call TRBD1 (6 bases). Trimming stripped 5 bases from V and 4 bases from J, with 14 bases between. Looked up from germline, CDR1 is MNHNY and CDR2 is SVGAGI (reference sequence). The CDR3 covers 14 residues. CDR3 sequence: CASSNRDKSTEAFF. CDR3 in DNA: TGTGCCAGCAGTAACCGGGACAAATCCACTGAAGCTTTCTTT.

As DNA, the CDR3 is TGCGCCAGCAGCTCGCAGGGTCCGGGAGCAGCCGGGGAGCTGTTTTTT. Translation gives CASSSQGPGAAGELFF. J is TRBJ2-2 and V is TRBV5-1; TRBD2 might be the D (6 bases). CDR1 and CDR2 (germline): SGHRS, YFSETQ. The length of the CDR3 is 16 residues. V gave up 3 bases and J gave up 6 bases, with 18 bases separating them.

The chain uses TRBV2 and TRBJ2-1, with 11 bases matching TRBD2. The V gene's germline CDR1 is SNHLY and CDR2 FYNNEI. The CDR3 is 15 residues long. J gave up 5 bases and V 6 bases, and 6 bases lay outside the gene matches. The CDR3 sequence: CASRQLAGENNEQFF. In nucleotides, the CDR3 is TGTGCCAGCAGGCAACTAGCGGGGGAAAACAATGAGCAGTTCTTC. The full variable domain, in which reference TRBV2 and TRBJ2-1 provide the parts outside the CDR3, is EPEVTQTPSHQVTQMGQEVILRCVPISNHLYFYWYRQILGQKVEFLVSFYNNEISEKSEIFDDQFSVERPDGSNFTLKIRSTKLEDSAMYFCASRQLAGENNEQFFGPGTRLTVL.

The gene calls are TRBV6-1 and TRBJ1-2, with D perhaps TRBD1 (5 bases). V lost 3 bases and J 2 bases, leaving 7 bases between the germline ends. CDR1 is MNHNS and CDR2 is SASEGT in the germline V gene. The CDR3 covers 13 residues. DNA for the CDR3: TGTGCCAGCAGTGAGTCAGGGAACTATGGCTACACCTTC. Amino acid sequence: CASSESGNYGYTF.